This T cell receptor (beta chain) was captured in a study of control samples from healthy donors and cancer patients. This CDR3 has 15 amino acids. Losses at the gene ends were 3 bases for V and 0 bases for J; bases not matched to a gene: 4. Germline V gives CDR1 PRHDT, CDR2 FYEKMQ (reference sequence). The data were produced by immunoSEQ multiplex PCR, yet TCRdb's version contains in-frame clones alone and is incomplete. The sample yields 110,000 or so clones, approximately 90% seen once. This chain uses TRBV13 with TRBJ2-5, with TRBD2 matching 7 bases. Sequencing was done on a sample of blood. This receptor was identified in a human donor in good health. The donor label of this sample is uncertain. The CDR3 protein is CASSLLRGNQETQYF. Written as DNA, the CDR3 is TGTGCCAGCAGCTTGTTGCGGGGGAACCAAGAGACCCAGTACTTC.